This TCR beta chain was obtained from a study of shared clonotypes between healthy human individuals. Study-level points and caveats: Generation probabilities of non-shared clonotypes were lower (relative to those shared by all four donors).

The CDR3 is 14 amino acids. CDR1 is LNHDA, CDR2 SQIVND, per germline (reference sequence). J lost 7 bases, V lost 4 bases, and 6 bases had no gene match. A deep-level run was used for the assay. Using immunoSEQ multiplex PCR, the repertoire was profiled, and TCRdb retains in-frame clones only, with some absent. This table holds under 600,000 clones, roughly 95% found once. CD4+ cells underwent separation, giving CD45RA+ naive and CD45RA-negative memory subsets. In the case of this clone: Its antigen remains unknown.

The chain combines TRBV19 with TRBJ1-5; 8 bases agree with TRBD1. This TCR derives from a young woman in good health. Sequences were obtained from naive CD4+ T cells sorted from blood. Subset denoted: CD45RA+ positively selected. CDR3 amino acids: CASSTQGAQQPQHF. The CDR3 coding sequence is TGTGCCAGTAGTACCCAGGGGGCTCAGCAGCCCCAGCATTTT.